The 10 T cell receptor beta chains listed next were all sequenced from one sample in a study of control samples from healthy donors and cancer patients. The table came from immunoSEQ multiplex PCR; TCRdb's copy has only in-frame clones and leaves some out. The sample lists some 71,000 clones; approximately 89% were seen once. The sample taken for sequencing was PBMCs. The origin of the receptors is a man aged 60 to 69 with lung cancer.

V is TRBV30 and J is TRBJ2-7; 10 nucleotides match TRBD1. This CDR3 is 15 amino acids long. The germline CDR1 and CDR2 sequences are GTSNPN and SVGIG (reference sequence). V dropped 1 base and J dropped 3; count of bases not matched to a gene: 6. CDR3 DNA: TGTGCCTGGAGTGCCGGACAGGGGGAATTCTACGAGCAGTACGTC. Residues: CAWSAGQGEFYEQYV.

This chain uses TRBV9 with TRBJ1-5; D not resolved. The CDR3 length is 13 residues. From germline, CDR1 is SGDLS and CDR2 YYNGEE. Between the trimmed V and J ends, which lost 0 bases and 7 bases, there was a span of 8 bases. The CDR3 DNA follows: TGTGCCAGCAGCGTAGCCCCCCAACAGCCCCAGCATTTT. Its protein product is CASSVAPQQPQHF.

The rearrangement links TRBV7-9 to TRBJ2-7, with 8 bases identical to TRBD1. This CDR3 spans 15 amino acids. Losses at the gene ends were 3 bases for V and 4 bases for J; bases not matched to a gene: 8. Looked up from germline, CDR1 is SEHNR and CDR2 is FQNEAQ (reference sequence). The CDR3 DNA reads TGTGCCAGCAGCTTTTACCGACAGGGGAATTACGAGCAGTACTTC. Its protein is CASSFYRQGNYEQYF.

This clone was counted once. The chain uses TRBV11-3 and TRBJ2-3; no reliable D call. The germline V gene encodes CDR1 SGHNT and CDR2 YENEEA. Trimming removed 5 bases from V and 0 bases from J, with 9 bases in between. This CDR3 is built from 14 residues. Here the CDR3 reads CASSPTYSTDTQYF. The CDR3 coding sequence is TGTGCCAGCAGCCCGACTTATAGCACAGATACGCAGTATTTT.

V is TRBV4-2 and J is TRBJ2-2, with unresolved D. V shed 4 bases and J shed 4 bases, with 16 bases lying between them. This CDR3 has 16 residues. Germline lookup yields CDR1 LGHNA and CDR2 YNFKEQ. The CDR3 DNA sequence: TGTGCCAGCAGCCCCCGGCTCTCTGGGTCCACCGGGGAGCTGTTTTTT. This codes for CASSPRLSGSTGELFF.

The chain is built from TRBV3-1 (or the pseudogene TRBV3-2) and TRBJ1-1; D is perhaps TRBD1 (5 bases). CDR3 length: 13 amino acids. Trimming left V 0 bases short and J 4 bases short, with 6 bases between. Germline assignment: CDR1 LGHDT and CDR2 YNNKEL (reference sequence). CDR3 DNA sequence: TGTGCCAGCAGCCAAGAGGGGGTCACTGAAGCTTTCTTT. Encoded protein: CASSQEGVTEAFF.

This rearrangement joins TRBV27 to TRBJ2-1; a weak D match, TRBD1 (5 bases). V lost 2 bases and J lost 12, with 23 bases in between. The CDR3 consists of 16 residues. Germline CDR1 is MNHEY and CDR2 is SMNVEV (reference sequence). CDR3 loop: CASSLLGSGLSRRQFF. The DNA of the CDR3 is TGTGCCAGCAGTTTACTGGGATCAGGGTTAAGTCGGAGGCAGTTCTTC.

This CDR3 reads CASSLIEGATEAFF. DNA of the CDR3: TGTGCCAGCAGCTTAATAGAGGGGGCGACTGAAGCTTTCTTT. V usage is TRBV7-9 and J usage is TRBJ1-1; 7 positions match TRBD1. V lost 2 bases to trimming and J lost 5 bases; unmatched junction nucleotides: 5. CDR1 is SEHNR, CDR2 FQNEAQ, per germline (reference sequence). The CDR3 loop spans 14 amino acids.

The rearrangement joins TRBV7-3 to TRBJ2-3; D gene ambiguous. Trimming left V 5 bases short and J 2 bases short, with 17 bases between. The CDR3 extends over 16 amino acids. From germline, CDR1 is SGHTA and CDR2 FQGTGA. CDR3 region: CASSLIGGFLTDTQYF. CDR3 DNA sequence: TGTGCCAGCAGCCTCATAGGTGGCTTTCTCACAGATACGCAGTATTTT. Drawing the rest from reference TRBV7-3 and TRBJ2-3, the complete variable domain is GAGVSQTPSNKVTEKGKYVELRCDPISGHTALYWYRQSLGQGPEFLIYFQGTGAADDSGLPNDRFFAVRPEGSVSTLKIQRTERGDSAVYLCASSLIGGFLTDTQYFGPGTRLTVL.

This sequence joins TRBV5-4 and TRBJ2-1, with unresolved D. V dropped 3 bases and J dropped 4 bases, with 11 bases sitting between them. CDR3 length equals 14 residues. CDR1 is SGHNT, CDR2 YYREEE, per germline (reference sequence). CDR3: CASSSIAVYNEQFF. DNA of the CDR3: TGTGCCAGCAGCTCCATCGCGGTATACAATGAGCAGTTCTTC. The full variable domain, its missing parts supplied by reference TRBV5-4 and TRBJ2-1, is ETGVTQSPTHLIKTRGQQVTLRCSSQSGHNTVSWYQQALGQGPQFIFQYYREEENGRGNFPPRFSGLQFPNYSSELNVNALELDDSALYLCASSSIAVYNEQFFGPGTRLTVL.